The T cell receptor beta chain described here comes from a study of blood T cell repertoires in COVID-19. The germline V gene has CDR1 SGHRS and CDR2 YFSETQ. This CDR3 contains 15 residues. The V and J ends lost 1 base and 0 bases, in that order; junction bases with no gene match: 2. The repertoire was sequenced with immunoSEQ multiplex PCR; TCRdb's copy has only in-frame clones and lacks some. The data contain fewer than 200,000 clones, roughly 87% of them singletons. The specimen was peripheral blood. The rearrangement joins TRBV5-1 to TRBJ1-1; 8 bases are shared with TRBD1. This receptor was obtained from a woman aged 60-70 years who had recovered from COVID-19. CDR3 sequence reads: CASSLTGGLNTEAFF. Here the CDR3 DNA reads TGCGCCAGCAGCTTGACAGGGGGGTTGAACACTGAAGCTTTCTTT.